This TCR beta chain was recovered during a study of T cells after yellow fever vaccination. This clonotype showed up just a few times. TCRdb called the 5' RACE reads again in MiXCR, with one record for every CDR3 protein. The table has approximately 510,000 distinct CDR3 sequences, 20% to 25% seen once. Germline V gives CDR1 ENHRY, CDR2 SYGVKD. V lost 6 bases and J lost 3; bases outside the gene matches: 4. This CDR3 is 15 amino acids long. The J gene is TRBJ2-5, the V gene TRBV10-3; 13 bases agree with TRBD2. Sequenced material: PBMCs, taken roughly 20 days after the first yellow fever vaccination. The source of this sequence is a man younger than 35 who received the YFV17D yellow fever vaccine. The CDR3 region is CAIRETSGGKETQYF. In DNA, the CDR3 is TGTGCCATCAGGGAGACTAGCGGGGGGAAAGAGACCCAGTACTTC.